This T cell receptor (beta chain) derives from a study of blood T cell repertoires in COVID-19. CDR1 and CDR2 from the germline V gene are SEHNR and FQNEAQ (reference sequence). V dropped 5 bases and J dropped 3; count of bases not matched to a gene: 10. The CDR3 covers 16 residues. TCRdb's table, derived via immunoSEQ multiplex PCR, lists solely in-frame clones and lacks some. The profile shows over 300,000 clones, 90% of them singletons. This receptor was taken from a man between 18 and 35 years old with active or convalescent COVID-19. The V gene is TRBV7-9, the J gene TRBJ2-7; TRBD2 aligns across 10 bases. Material: peripheral blood. In DNA, the CDR3 is TGTGCCAGCAGCGCGTCCCCTAGCGGGAGTAACTACGAGCAGTACTTC. Its protein is CASSASPSGSNYEQYF.